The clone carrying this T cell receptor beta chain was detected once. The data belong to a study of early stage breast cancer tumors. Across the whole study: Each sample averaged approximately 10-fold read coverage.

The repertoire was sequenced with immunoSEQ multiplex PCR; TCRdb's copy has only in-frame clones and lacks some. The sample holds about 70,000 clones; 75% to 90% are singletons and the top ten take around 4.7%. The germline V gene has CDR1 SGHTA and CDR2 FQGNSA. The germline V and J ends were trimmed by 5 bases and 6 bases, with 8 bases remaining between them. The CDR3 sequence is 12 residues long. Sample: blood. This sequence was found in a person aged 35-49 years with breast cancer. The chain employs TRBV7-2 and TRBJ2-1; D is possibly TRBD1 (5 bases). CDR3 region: CASSRQRNEQFF. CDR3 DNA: TGTGCCAGCAGCCGACAGCGCAATGAGCAGTTCTTC.